This passage covers 14 T cell receptor beta chains from one sample sequenced in a study of T cell responses to AZD1222 COVID-19 vaccine (dated by TCRdb to the early 2020s). In the paper's terms, the time point label means: baseline before first vaccination. Library prep was done by the immunoSEQ multiplex PCR assay. What TCRdb holds here is the immuneACCESS table cut down to in-frame rearrangements. Part of the clones is not present; checked against another copy, under half of the missing clones reflect an unresolved V gene, and the others are unexplained. The sample yields 140,000 or so clones; about 86% were counted once. The ten most abundant clones make up roughly 3% of the sample. The starting material was peripheral blood, obtained on day 0 of AZD1222 vaccination. Receptor source: an adult in good health.

This chain links TRBV5-7 with TRBJ2-1, with D unresolved. TRBV5-7 is an ORF, with its function uncertain. V was trimmed by 6 bases and J by 5 bases, leaving 21 bases between them. The CDR3 loop spans 16 amino acids. The CDR3: CASIPHRPSLHNEQFF. The CDR3 DNA reads as TGTGCCAGCATCCCCCACCGACCCTCGCTACACAATGAGCAGTTCTTC.

The rearrangement joins TRBV6-5 to TRBJ2-3; D perhaps matches TRBD1 (5 bases). V was cut by 0 bases and J by 0 bases, with 10 bases left in between. The germline CDR1 and CDR2 sequences are MNHEY and SVGAGI. The CDR3 contains 16 residues. CDR3 loop: CASSYSAGKSTDTQYF. CDR3 nucleotides: TGTGCCAGCAGTTACTCGGCAGGGAAGAGCACAGATACGCAGTATTTT.

This rearrangement joins TRBV9 to TRBJ1-2; D call uncertain. The CDR3 runs 14 residues. The germline CDR1 and CDR2 sequences are SGDLS and YYNGEE. V was shortened by 6 bases and J by 2 bases, with 14 bases between the two germline ends. CDR3 sequence (DNA): TGTGCCAGCACCGCCATCCCCGAAAACTATGGCTACACCTTC. Translating it yields CASTAIPENYGYTF.

The rearrangement links TRBV11-3 to TRBJ2-2, with D hard to call. Germline V lookup: CDR1 SGHNT, CDR2 YENEEA. Trimming shortened V by 7 bases and J by 1 base, and 10 bases separated the two germline ends. The CDR3 is 14 residues long. The CDR3 DNA reads as TGTGCCAGCAACAATGGGGAGAACACCGGGGAGCTGTTTTTT. It yields the protein CASNNGENTGELFF.

The gene calls are TRBV5-1 and TRBJ2-4; D is unresolved. V was pared by 4 bases and J by 8 bases, with 13 bases between. The germline CDR1 and CDR2 sequences are SGHRS and YFSETQ. The CDR3 spans 13 residues. The CDR3 nucleotides read TGCGCCAGCAGCCGCCACCCCTCGGACATTCAGTACTTC. Residues: CASSRHPSDIQYF.

The chain carries TRBV30 and TRBJ2-1; 7 bases are shared with TRBD2. This CDR3 region has 14 residues. Trimming removed 2 bases from V and 6 bases from J; junction bases left unmatched: 7. Germline CDR1 reads GTSNPN; CDR2 reads SVGIG (reference sequence). The CDR3 protein is CAWSSKRGLNEQFF. Written as DNA, the CDR3 is TGTGCCTGGAGTAGTAAGCGGGGCCTCAATGAGCAGTTCTTC.

V usage is TRBV5-1 and J usage is TRBJ2-5; TRBD2 matches at 7 bases. V lost 4 bases to trimming and J lost 1 base; unmatched junction nucleotides: 13. This CDR3 region has 17 residues. The V gene's germline CDR1 is SGHRS and CDR2 YFSETQ. The CDR3: CASSPGGRPGGQETQYF. The CDR3 DNA reads TGCGCCAGCAGCCCCGGGGGTCGCCCGGGAGGCCAAGAGACCCAGTACTTC.

This clone has just one count. The chain couples TRBV6-2 or TRBV6-3 to TRBJ2-2, with D possibly being TRBD2 (6 bases). Germline lookup yields CDR1 MNHEY and CDR2 SVGEGT. The germline V and J ends were trimmed by 5 bases and 3 bases, with 10 bases remaining between them. The CDR3 contains 14 residues. CDR3 in amino acids: CASSTGVDTGELFF. CDR3 sequence (DNA): TGTGCCAGCAGTACGGGGGTGGACACCGGGGAGCTGTTTTTT.

The chain couples TRBV3-1 (or the pseudogene TRBV3-2) to TRBJ2-3; 7 bases align to TRBD2. From germline, CDR1 is LGHDT and CDR2 YNNKEL (reference sequence). V lost 4 bases, J lost 3 bases, and 7 bases stayed unmatched. CDR3 length: 15 amino acids. DNA of the CDR3: TGTGCCAGCAGCCCTCGGGCTAGCGGAACAGATACGCAGTATTTT. It yields the protein CASSPRASGTDTQYF.

The chain carries TRBV9 and TRBJ2-1; unclear D gene. The V and J ends lost 2 bases and 8 bases respectively, with 14 bases between them. CDR1 is SGDLS, CDR2 YYNGEE, per germline. This CDR3 contains 14 residues. CDR3 region: CASSVDPDGDEQFF. The CDR3 coding sequence is TGTGCCAGCAGCGTTGACCCGGATGGCGATGAGCAGTTCTTC.

CDR3 protein: CASFPGLSNQPQHF. The CDR3 DNA is TGTGCCAGCTTTCCCGGTCTAAGCAATCAGCCCCAGCATTTT. This chain uses TRBV2 with TRBJ1-5; unclear D gene. The CDR3 is made up of 14 amino acids. Between the trimmed V and J ends, which lost 8 bases and 1 base, there was a span of 12 bases. CDR1 is SNHLY, CDR2 FYNNEI, per germline. Supplemented by reference TRBV2 and TRBJ1-5, the full variable domain reads EPEVTQTPSHQVTQMGQEVILRCVPISNHLYFYWYRQILGQKVEFLVSFYNNEISEKSEIFDDQFSVERPDGSNFTLKIRSTKLEDSAMYFCASFPGLSNQPQHFGDGTRLSIL.

CDR3 DNA sequence: TGTGCCAGCAGCCAAGATACTCTGGGACTAGCGGGAGGCTCCTACAATGAGCAGTTCTTC. Its translation: CASSQDTLGLAGGSYNEQFF. The V and J genes are TRBV3-1 (or the pseudogene TRBV3-2) and TRBJ2-1; 15 nucleotides line up with TRBD2. The J segment lost 0 bases and the V segment lost 0 bases, leaving 6 bases of the junction unmatched. This CDR3 region has 20 residues. Germline lookup yields CDR1 LGHDT and CDR2 YNNKEL (reference sequence).

The J gene is TRBJ2-7, the V gene TRBV29-1, with 8 bases that match TRBD2. Unmatched junction bases numbered 13, after V lost 7 bases and J lost 2 bases. Germline CDR1 is SQVTM and CDR2 is ANQGSEA. CDR3 size: 15 residues. Here the CDR3 DNA reads TGCAGCGCGGTAGCCGCGGGAGGCCTGACCTACGAGCAGTACTTC. Translated, it gives CSAVAAGGLTYEQYF.

A single count supports this clone. CDR3: CASFQGYEQYF. CDR3 nucleotides: TGTGCCAGCTTTCAGGGGTACGAGCAGTACTTC. The J gene is TRBJ2-7, the V gene TRBV28, with a tentative D call TRBD1 (6 bases). Trimming removed 8 bases from V and 4 bases from J, with 9 bases in between. Germline CDR1 reads MDHEN; CDR2 reads SYDVKM. The CDR3 covers 11 residues. Full variable domain (remainder filled in from reference TRBV28 and TRBJ2-7): DVKVTQSSRYLVKRTGEKVFLECVQDMDHENMFWYRQDPGLGLRLIYFSYDVKMKEKGDIPEGYSVSREKKERFSLILESASTNQTSMYLCASFQGYEQYFGPGTRLTVT.